The 17 T cell receptor beta chains reported below all come from one sample, sequenced in a study of blood T cell repertoires in COVID-19. The repertoire was sequenced with immunoSEQ multiplex PCR; TCRdb's copy has only in-frame clones and lacks some. The sample includes roughly 150,000 clones, about 83% seen only once; the top ten take roughly 7.5%. The sequencing input was peripheral blood. These receptors all stem from a man aged 55 to 70 with acute or convalescent COVID-19.

This clone was observed once. This sequence joins TRBV6-5 and TRBJ1-2, with D possibly being TRBD1 (5 bases). Per germline, CDR1 MNHEY and CDR2 SVGAGI. Trimming shortened V by 2 bases and J by 5 bases, and 15 bases separated the two germline ends. The CDR3 is 15 amino acids. CDR3 sequence: CASSYLISGGYGYTF. In nucleotides, the CDR3 is TGTGCCAGCAGTTACCTTATTTCGGGGGGTTATGGCTACACCTTC.

This rearrangement joins TRBV10-3 to TRBJ1-1, with 9 positions matching TRBD1. The CDR3 runs 14 residues. CDR1 and CDR2 from the germline V gene are ENHRY and SYGVKD. Trimming cost V 6 bases and J 6 bases; bases outside gene matches: 8. This CDR3 reads CAISQGTGTAEAFF. In nucleotides, the CDR3 is TGTGCCATCAGCCAGGGGACAGGGACGGCTGAAGCTTTCTTT.

This chain uses TRBV5-1 with TRBJ2-1, with 9 bases matching TRBD2. Unmatched junction bases numbered 6, after V lost 1 base and J lost 4 bases. The CDR3 is 16 amino acids. Looked up from germline, CDR1 is SGHRS and CDR2 is YFSETQ. In nucleotides, the CDR3 is TGCGCCAGCAGCTTGAGGGCTAGCGGGGTTTACAATGAGCAGTTCTTC. This encodes CASSLRASGVYNEQFF.

The chain carries TRBV19 and TRBJ1-1; D might be TRBD1 (5 bases). The CDR3 has 15 residues. The V gene lost 10 bases and the J gene lost 4 bases, with 22 bases spanning the gap. Germline values: CDR1 LNHDA, CDR2 SQIVND (reference sequence). This chain's CDR3 is CATLLRPGVSTEAFF. The CDR3, as DNA: TGTGCCACCCTCTTGAGGCCGGGGGTAAGCACTGAAGCTTTCTTT.

This clone was observed once. This rearrangement joins TRBV27 to TRBJ2-5; 9 bases are a match to TRBD1. V dropped 6 bases and J dropped 5; count of bases not matched to a gene: 10. The CDR3 contains 15 residues. Germline values: CDR1 MNHEY, CDR2 SMNVEV (reference sequence). Here the CDR3 reads CASSRGQGKLETQYF. The CDR3 DNA reads as TGTGCCAGCAGCCGCGGACAGGGGAAATTGGAGACCCAGTACTTC.

J is TRBJ1-1 and V is TRBV7-8, with no clear D. The CDR3 extends over 14 amino acids. Trimming took off 5 bases at V and 1 base at J, with 11 bases between the two ends. CDR1 is SGHVS, CDR2 FQNEAQ, per germline. CDR3 residues: CASSLGGPNTEAFF. The CDR3 DNA sequence: TGTGCCAGCAGCCTGGGAGGCCCGAACACTGAAGCTTTCTTT.

V is TRBV13 and J is TRBJ2-3; D perhaps matches TRBD1 (6 bases). Trimming left V 5 bases short and J 2 bases short, with 17 bases between. Germline-derived CDR1 and CDR2 are PRHDT and FYEKMQ (reference sequence). This CDR3 comprises 16 residues. The chain's CDR3 is CASSRRSDRTTDTQYF. The DNA of the CDR3 is TGTGCCAGCAGCAGGCGTTCGGACAGAACCACAGATACGCAGTATTTT.

Written as DNA, the CDR3 is TGTGCCAGCAGTTACTCGATCAGCGGGGGGGCCGGTGACATTCAGTACTTC. This encodes CASSYSISGGAGDIQYF. V gene TRBV6-2 or TRBV6-3 combines with J gene TRBJ2-4; 10 bases fit TRBD2. This CDR3 region has 17 residues. Looked up from germline, CDR1 is MNHEY and CDR2 is SVGEGT. The trim removed 0 bases at V and 8 bases at J, leaving 10 bases unmatched.

V is TRBV15 and J is TRBJ2-7; TRBD1 aligns across 7 bases. This CDR3 is 14 amino acids long. J was trimmed by 5 bases and V by 4 bases; bases with no gene match: 8. Germline loops: CDR1 LNHNV, CDR2 YYDKDF (reference sequence). The CDR3 here is CATSNRGQSHEQYF. The CDR3 coding sequence is TGTGCCACCAGCAATAGGGGGCAAAGTCACGAGCAGTACTTC.

The chain recombines TRBV13 with TRBJ1-4; perhaps TRBD1 as D (5 bases). The CDR3 is 20 amino acids. The ends were cut back, 2 bases at V and 0 bases at J, with 22 bases in the middle. Germline CDR1 reads PRHDT; CDR2 reads FYEKMQ (reference sequence). In DNA, the CDR3 is TGTGCCAGCAGCTTATCTCTATCGGGGGACTTCGGGGCAACTAATGAAAAACTGTTTTTT. This translates into CASSLSLSGDFGATNEKLFF.

This rearrangement joins TRBV11-2 to TRBJ2-2, with 8 positions matching TRBD2. The CDR3 consists of 16 residues. Germline CDR1 is SGHAT and CDR2 is FQNNGV. J gave up 6 bases and V 5 bases, and 11 bases lay outside the gene matches. The CDR3 loop reads CASSPGVAGFSGELFF. In DNA form, the CDR3 reads TGTGCCAGCAGCCCCGGGGTAGCGGGGTTCTCCGGGGAGCTGTTTTTT.

V and J are TRBV2 and TRBJ2-5; D unclear. V was pared by 1 base and J by 2 bases, with 8 bases between. The CDR3 runs to 14 residues. Per germline, CDR1 SNHLY and CDR2 FYNNEI. The CDR3 nucleotides are TGTGCCAGCAGTGAAGGGCAGGCTCAAGAGACCCAGTACTTC. Translating it yields CASSEGQAQETQYF.

This sequence joins TRBV6-5 and TRBJ2-5, with D unclear. The CDR3 extends over 13 amino acids. The germline gives CDR1 MNHEY, CDR2 SVGAGI. V dropped 2 bases and J dropped 1 base, with 5 bases sitting between them. DNA for the CDR3: TGTGCCAGCAGTTACGCGTCCCAAGAGACCCAGTACTTC. Translation gives CASSYASQETQYF.

The chain links TRBV25-1 to TRBJ2-2; no firm D call. This CDR3 is built from 14 residues. Trimming shortened V by 3 bases and J by 0 bases, and 5 bases separated the two germline ends. Looked up from germline, CDR1 is MGHDK and CDR2 is SYGVNS. CDR3 loop: CASSDQTNTGELFF. In nucleotides, the CDR3 is TGTGCCAGCAGTGACCAGACGAACACCGGGGAGCTGTTTTTT.

J is TRBJ2-5 and V is TRBV18, with a possible D match to TRBD1 (5 bases). The V and J ends lost 0 bases and 1 base respectively, with 9 bases between them. Germline V gives CDR1 KGHSH, CDR2 LQKENI. There are 15 residues in the CDR3. Here the CDR3 reads CASSPPGRVQETQYF. The CDR3, as DNA: TGTGCCAGCTCACCACCCGGCAGGGTCCAAGAGACCCAGTACTTC. Full variable domain (outside the CDR3, taken from reference TRBV18 and TRBJ2-5): NAGVMQNPRHLVRRRGQEARLRCSPMKGHSHVYWYRQLPEEGLKFMVYLQKENIIDESGMPKERFSAEFPKEGPSILRIQQVVRGDSAAYFCASSPPGRVQETQYFGPGTRLLVL.

This rearrangement joins TRBV30 to TRBJ2-4, with 7 nucleotides matching TRBD1. The CDR3 is 17 residues long. Per the germline V gene, CDR1 is GTSNPN and CDR2 is SVGIG (reference sequence). Losses at the gene ends were 3 bases for V and 0 bases for J; bases not matched to a gene: 11. The CDR3 is CAWRPPTGTVAKNIQYF. Written as DNA, the CDR3 is TGTGCCTGGAGACCTCCGACCGGGACAGTAGCCAAAAACATTCAGTACTTC.

The rearrangement links TRBV3-1 (or the pseudogene TRBV3-2) to TRBJ2-3; D is uncertain. The V gene lost 3 bases and the J gene lost 2 bases, with 6 bases spanning the gap. The CDR3 contains 13 residues. CDR1 and CDR2 (germline): LGHDT, YNNKEL (reference sequence). The CDR3 here is CASSQANTDTQYF. The CDR3 DNA reads TGTGCCAGCAGCCAGGCCAACACAGATACGCAGTATTTT.